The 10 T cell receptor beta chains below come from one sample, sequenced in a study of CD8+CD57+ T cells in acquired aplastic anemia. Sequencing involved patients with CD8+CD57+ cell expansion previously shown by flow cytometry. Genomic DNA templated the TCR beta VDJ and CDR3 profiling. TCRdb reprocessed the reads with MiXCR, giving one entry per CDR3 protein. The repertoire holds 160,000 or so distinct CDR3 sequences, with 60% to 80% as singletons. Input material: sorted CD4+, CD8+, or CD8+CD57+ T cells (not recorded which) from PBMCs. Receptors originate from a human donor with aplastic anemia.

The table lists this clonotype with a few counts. This CDR3 reads CASSSSGGAYEQYF. The CDR3 DNA reads as TGTGCCAGTAGTAGCTCAGGGGGAGCCTACGAGCAGTACTTC. The chain has TRBV19 and TRBJ2-7; 7 nucleotides match TRBD1. CDR1 and CDR2 from the germline V gene are LNHDA and SQIVND (reference sequence). The J segment lost 2 bases and the V segment lost 4 bases, leaving 5 bases of the junction unmatched. The CDR3 length is 14 residues.

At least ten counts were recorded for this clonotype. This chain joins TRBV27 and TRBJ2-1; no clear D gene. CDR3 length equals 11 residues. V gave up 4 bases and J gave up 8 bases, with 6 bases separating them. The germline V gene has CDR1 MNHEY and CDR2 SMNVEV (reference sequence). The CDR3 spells CASSYGDEQFF. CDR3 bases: TGTGCCAGCAGTTATGGGGATGAGCAGTTCTTC.

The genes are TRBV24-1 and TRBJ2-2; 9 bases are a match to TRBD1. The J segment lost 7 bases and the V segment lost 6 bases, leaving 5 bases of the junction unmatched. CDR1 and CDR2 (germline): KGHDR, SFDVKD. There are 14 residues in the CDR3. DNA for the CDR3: TGTGCCACCAGTTCGGGGACAGGGTACGGGGAGCTGTTTTTT. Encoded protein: CATSSGTGYGELFF.

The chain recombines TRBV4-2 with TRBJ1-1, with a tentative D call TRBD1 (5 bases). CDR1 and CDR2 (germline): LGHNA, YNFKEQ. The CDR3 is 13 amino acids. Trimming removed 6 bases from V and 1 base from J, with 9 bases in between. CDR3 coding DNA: TGTGCCAGCAGTTTTGGGGCGAACACTGAAGCTTTCTTT. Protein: CASSFGANTEAFF.

CDR3 region: CATSRDPQQGQYF. The CDR3 DNA follows: TGTGCCACCAGCAGAGATCCCCAGCAAGGGCAGTACTTC. The rearrangement joins TRBV15 to TRBJ2-7; D gene uncertain. This CDR3 region has 13 residues. Trimming pared 0 bases from V and 9 bases from J, leaving 12 bases between. Germline values: CDR1 LNHNV, CDR2 YYDKDF (reference sequence).

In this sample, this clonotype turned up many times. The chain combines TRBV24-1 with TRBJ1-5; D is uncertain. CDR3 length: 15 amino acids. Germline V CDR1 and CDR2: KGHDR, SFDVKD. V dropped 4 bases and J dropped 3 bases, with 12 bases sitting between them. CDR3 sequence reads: CATSDLPDSNQPQHF. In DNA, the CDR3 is TGTGCCACCAGTGACTTGCCCGACTCCAATCAGCCCCAGCATTTT.

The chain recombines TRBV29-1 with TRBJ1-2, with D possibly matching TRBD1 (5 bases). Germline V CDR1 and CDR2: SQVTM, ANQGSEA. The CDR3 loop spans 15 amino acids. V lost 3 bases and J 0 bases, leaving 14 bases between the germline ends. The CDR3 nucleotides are TGCAGCGTTGAGGAACAGGCACTATCTAACTATGGCTACACCTTC. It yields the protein CSVEEQALSNYGYTF.

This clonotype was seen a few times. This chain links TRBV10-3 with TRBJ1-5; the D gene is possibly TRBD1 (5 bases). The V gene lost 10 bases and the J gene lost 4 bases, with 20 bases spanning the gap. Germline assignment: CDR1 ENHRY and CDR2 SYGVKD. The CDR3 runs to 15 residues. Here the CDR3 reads CATAPRDLSNQPQHF. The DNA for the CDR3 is TGTGCCACCGCCCCCAGGGATTTGTCGAATCAGCCCCAGCATTTT.

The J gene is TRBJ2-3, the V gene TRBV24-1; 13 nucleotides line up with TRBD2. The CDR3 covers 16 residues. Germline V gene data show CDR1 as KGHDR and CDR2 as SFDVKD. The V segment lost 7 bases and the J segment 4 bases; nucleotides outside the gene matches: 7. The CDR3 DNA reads TGTGCCACCAGCAGCCCCGGGACTAGCGGGGCAGATACGCAGTATTTT. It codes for CATSSPGTSGADTQYF.

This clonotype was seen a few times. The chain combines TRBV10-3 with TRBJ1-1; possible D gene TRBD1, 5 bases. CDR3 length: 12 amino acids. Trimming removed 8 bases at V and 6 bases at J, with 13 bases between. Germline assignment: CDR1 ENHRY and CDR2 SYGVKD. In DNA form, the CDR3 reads TGTGCCATCCGCGGGGCACTGCCTGAAGCTTTCTTT. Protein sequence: CAIRGALPEAFF.